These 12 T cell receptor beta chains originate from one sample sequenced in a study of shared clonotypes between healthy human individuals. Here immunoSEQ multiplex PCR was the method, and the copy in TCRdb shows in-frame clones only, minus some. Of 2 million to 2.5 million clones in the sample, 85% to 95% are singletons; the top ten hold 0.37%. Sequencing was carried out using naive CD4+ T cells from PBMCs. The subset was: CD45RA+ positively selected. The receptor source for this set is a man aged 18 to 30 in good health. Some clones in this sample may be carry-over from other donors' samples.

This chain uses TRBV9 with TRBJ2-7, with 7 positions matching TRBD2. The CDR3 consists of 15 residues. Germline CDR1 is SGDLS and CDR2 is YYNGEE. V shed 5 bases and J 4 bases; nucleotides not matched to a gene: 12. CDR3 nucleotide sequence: TGTGCCAGCAGTGACGGACTGGGGAGGGATTACGAGCAGTACTTC. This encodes CASSDGLGRDYEQYF.

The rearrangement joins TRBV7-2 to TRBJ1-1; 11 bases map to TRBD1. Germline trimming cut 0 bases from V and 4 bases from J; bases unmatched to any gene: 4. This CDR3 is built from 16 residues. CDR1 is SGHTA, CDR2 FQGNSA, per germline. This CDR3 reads CASSLAGDRGTTEAFF. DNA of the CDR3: TGTGCCAGCAGCTTAGCGGGGGACAGGGGGACCACTGAAGCTTTCTTT.

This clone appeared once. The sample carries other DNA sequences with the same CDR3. CDR3 in amino acids: CASSPTPGSSYEQYF. The CDR3, as DNA: TGCGCCAGCAGCCCGACCCCGGGGAGCTCCTACGAGCAGTACTTC. The chain has TRBV5-1 and TRBJ2-7, with D possibly being TRBD2 (5 bases). Germline-derived CDR1 and CDR2 are SGHRS and YFSETQ. Deletions cut 4 bases from V and 0 bases from J, with 14 bases between. The CDR3 has 15 residues.

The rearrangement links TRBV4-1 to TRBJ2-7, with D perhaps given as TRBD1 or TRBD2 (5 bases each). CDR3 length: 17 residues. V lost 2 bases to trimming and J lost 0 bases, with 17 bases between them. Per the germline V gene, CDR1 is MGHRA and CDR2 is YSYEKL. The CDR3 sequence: CASSQPGKGKNSYEQYF. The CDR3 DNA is TGCGCCAGCAGCCAACCCGGGAAGGGGAAAAACTCCTACGAGCAGTACTTC.

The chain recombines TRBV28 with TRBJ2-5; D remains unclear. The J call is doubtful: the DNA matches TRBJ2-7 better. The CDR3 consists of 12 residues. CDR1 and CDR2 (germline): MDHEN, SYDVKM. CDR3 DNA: TGTGCCAGCAGATCTCAAACCTACGAGCAGTACTTC. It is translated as CASRSQTYEQYF.

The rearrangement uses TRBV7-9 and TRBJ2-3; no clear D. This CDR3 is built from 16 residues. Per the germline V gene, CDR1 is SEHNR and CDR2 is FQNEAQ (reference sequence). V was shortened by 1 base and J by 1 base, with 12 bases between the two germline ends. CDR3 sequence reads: CASSLVPGTGTDTQYF. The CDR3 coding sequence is TGTGCCAGCAGCTTAGTTCCTGGAACAGGCACAGATACGCAGTATTTT.

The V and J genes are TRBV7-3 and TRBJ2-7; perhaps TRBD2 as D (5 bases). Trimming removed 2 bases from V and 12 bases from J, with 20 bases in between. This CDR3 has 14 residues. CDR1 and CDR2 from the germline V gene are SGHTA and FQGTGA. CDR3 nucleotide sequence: TGTGCCAGCAGCTTAGAGGGCCGCCCGCCCTTGCCGTACTTC. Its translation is CASSLEGRPPLPYF.

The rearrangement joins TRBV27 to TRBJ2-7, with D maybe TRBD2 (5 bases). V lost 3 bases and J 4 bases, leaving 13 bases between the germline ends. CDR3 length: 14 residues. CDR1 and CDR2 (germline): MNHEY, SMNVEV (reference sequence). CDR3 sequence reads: CASSFSRTGYEQYF. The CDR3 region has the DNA TGTGCCAGCAGTTTTTCCAGGACGGGGTACGAGCAGTACTTC.

CDR3 nucleotides: TGTGCCAGCAGCGTACAGGGTGGGAACACTGAAGCTTTCTTT. As protein: CASSVQGGNTEAFF. V usage is TRBV7-9 and J usage is TRBJ1-1; a weak D match, TRBD1 (6 bases). V shed 5 bases and J shed 1 base, with 11 bases lying between them. Germline V CDR1 and CDR2: SEHNR, FQNEAQ (reference sequence). The CDR3 contains 14 residues.

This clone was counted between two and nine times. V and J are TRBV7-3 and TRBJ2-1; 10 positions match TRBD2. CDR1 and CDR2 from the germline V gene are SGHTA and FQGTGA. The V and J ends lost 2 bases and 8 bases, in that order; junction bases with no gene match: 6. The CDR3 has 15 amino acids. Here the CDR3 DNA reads TGTGCCAGCAGCTTAGCTAGCGGGAGTATCCATGAGCAGTTCTTC. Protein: CASSLASGSIHEQFF.

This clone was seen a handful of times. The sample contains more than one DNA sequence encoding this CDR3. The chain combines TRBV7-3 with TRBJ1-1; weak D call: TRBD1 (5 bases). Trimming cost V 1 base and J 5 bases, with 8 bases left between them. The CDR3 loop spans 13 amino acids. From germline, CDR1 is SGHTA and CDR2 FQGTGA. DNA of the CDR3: TGTGCCAGCAGCTTAAGGCGGGGGACTGAAGCTTTCTTT. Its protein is CASSLRRGTEAFF.

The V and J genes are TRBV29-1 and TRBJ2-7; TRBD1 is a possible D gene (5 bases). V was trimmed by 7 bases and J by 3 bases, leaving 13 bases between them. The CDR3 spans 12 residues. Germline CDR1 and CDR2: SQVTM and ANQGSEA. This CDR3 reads CSAATAYYEQYF. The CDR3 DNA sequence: TGCAGCGCCGCGACAGCCTACTACGAGCAGTACTTC.